The clone carrying this TCR beta chain turned up a few times. The antigen remains unidentified. TCR alpha and TCR beta cDNA libraries carrying sample barcodes and UMIs came from 5'RACE with constant-segment primers. TCRdb analysed the 5' RACE reads with MiXCR anew, one entry per CDR3 protein. Of roughly 43,000 distinct CDR3 sequences in the sample, 8.5% to 10% are singletons; the top ten hold around 11%. The data were obtained in a study of T-cell memory formation after mild COVID-19. On the study more broadly: Across donors, TCR clusters were largely donor specific.

Study-wide results and caveats: Later expanders leaned toward CD4+, whereas clones contracting from day 15 to 85 were balanced CD4/CD8.

The receptor was derived from an adult woman who had mild COVID-19 (a few samples of this study predate the infection). Cell type and time point are not known. Sequenced: PBMCs or a T cell subset sorted from them (not recorded which).

In DNA, the CDR3 is TGTGCCAGCAGCCGGGACAGGGTGGGTTCACCCCTCCACTTT. This translates into CASSRDRVGSPLHF. This sequence joins TRBV7-3 and TRBJ1-6; 9 bases map to TRBD1. Germline loops: CDR1 SGHTA, CDR2 FQGTGA. J was trimmed by 9 bases and V by 5 bases; bases with no gene match: 5. This CDR3 is 14 amino acids long.